These 28 T cell receptor beta chains were sequenced from one sample in a study of CD8 T cells in ankylosing spondylitis. Each CDR3 protein is one row after TCRdb ran MiXCR on the 5' RACE reads. The table lists around 230,000 distinct CDR3 sequences, 8.6% of them singletons. The sequencing sample was made of blood, either unsorted or a sorted T cell fraction (not recorded which). The receptor set was obtained from a male donor with ankylosing spondylitis or in good health (not recorded which).

In its sample, this clonotype was seen many times. The genes are TRBV20-1 and TRBJ2-3, with 9 bases lining up with TRBD1. The germline gives CDR1 DFQATT, CDR2 SNEGSKA (reference sequence). Unmatched junction bases numbered 8, after V lost 6 bases and J lost 1 base. CDR3 length: 15 amino acids. CDR3 residues: CSASRRDRGTDTQYF. The CDR3 DNA reads TGCAGTGCAAGTCGCCGGGACAGGGGCACAGATACGCAGTATTTT.

The chain carries TRBV27 and TRBJ2-1, with 9 nucleotides matching TRBD2. V was clipped by 6 bases and J by 0 bases; unmatched bases: 3. Per the germline V gene, CDR1 is MNHEY and CDR2 is SMNVEV (reference sequence). This CDR3 contains 15 residues. The CDR3 spells CASRREGLSYNEQFF. The DNA of the CDR3 is TGTGCCAGCAGGCGGGAGGGCCTCTCCTACAATGAGCAGTTCTTC.

This clonotype was recorded many times. CDR3 in amino acids: CASSRGLVRYHNEQFF. The CDR3 DNA reads TGCGCCAGCAGCCGGGGACTAGTTCGGTACCACAATGAGCAGTTCTTC. The chain recombines TRBV5-1 with TRBJ2-1, with 8 bases matching TRBD2. Losses at the gene ends were 4 bases for V and 5 bases for J; bases not matched to a gene: 11. The germline V gene has CDR1 SGHRS and CDR2 YFSETQ. CDR3 size: 16 residues.

This clonotype was recorded many times. V usage is TRBV10-3 and J usage is TRBJ1-1; the match to TRBD1 covers 8 bases. Germline V gene lookup returns CDR1 ENHRY and CDR2 SYGVKD. The trim removed 10 bases at V and 3 bases at J, leaving 7 bases unmatched. This CDR3 comprises 13 residues. For the CDR3, the DNA is TGTGCCACCCAGGGGGCGATGGACACTGAAGCTTTCTTT. Residues: CATQGAMDTEAFF.

This clonotype came up many times. V gene TRBV20-1 combines with J gene TRBJ2-5, with D possibly TRBD2 on 5 matching bases. CDR1 is DFQATT and CDR2 is SNEGSKA in the germline V gene (reference sequence). The CDR3 has 12 residues. The germline V and J ends were trimmed by 4 bases and 5 bases, with 11 bases remaining between them. The CDR3, as DNA: TGCAGTGCTACTAGCTCGAGGGAGACCCAGTACTTC. Encoded protein: CSATSSRETQYF.

This clonotype was seen a handful of times. The chain has TRBV7-2 and TRBJ1-1; 7 nucleotides align to TRBD1. The V gene end was trimmed by 5 bases and the J gene end by 4 bases; junction bases not matched to a gene: 7. In germline, CDR1 is SGHTA, CDR2 FQGNSA. CDR3 size: 14 residues. The CDR3 region has the DNA TGTGCCAGCAGCCGCGACAGGGTTGTCACTGAAGCTTTCTTT. Protein sequence: CASSRDRVVTEAFF.

This clonotype was seen ten or more times. The chain joins TRBV20-1 to TRBJ1-2; D unresolved. This CDR3 region has 16 residues. The V gene's germline CDR1 is DFQATT and CDR2 SNEGSKA (reference sequence). V was clipped by 4 bases and J by 7 bases, with 25 bases between them. The DNA of the CDR3 is TGCAGTGCTAATGAACTAATGGACCGGGTAGGCGGTGGCTACACCTTC. Translation: CSANELMDRVGGGYTF.

There are many counts of this clonotype. The chain combines TRBV7-8 with TRBJ2-2, with TRBD1 as a possible D gene (6 bases). This CDR3 spans 14 amino acids. CDR1 is SGHVS and CDR2 is FQNEAQ in the germline V gene. CDR3 in amino acids: CASAGRQVRGELFF. The DNA of the CDR3 is TGTGCTTCGGCGGGTCGACAGGTTCGCGGGGAGCTGTTTTTT.

The table lists this clonotype with many counts. The chain carries TRBV12-3 or TRBV12-4 and TRBJ2-1; TRBD1 matches 9 bases. V was pared by 5 bases and J by 8 bases, with 10 bases of the junction left unmatched. This CDR3 has 15 residues. This CDR3 is CASSASGQGSYEQFF. The CDR3 DNA reads TGTGCCAGCAGTGCATCGGGACAGGGATCATATGAGCAGTTCTTC.

This clonotype occurred a few times. The CDR3 loop reads CASSSGTTNSPLHF. In DNA, the CDR3 is TGTGCCAGCAGCTCCGGGACAACGAATTCACCCCTCCACTTT. The J gene is TRBJ1-6, the V gene TRBV7-2, with TRBD1 as a possible D gene (6 bases). V lost 4 bases to trimming and J lost 7 bases, with 11 bases between them. This CDR3 contains 14 residues. Per germline, CDR1 SGHTA and CDR2 FQGNSA.

The genes are TRBV5-1 and TRBJ2-3, with 7 nucleotides matching TRBD2. Germline V lookup: CDR1 SGHRS, CDR2 YFSETQ. The CDR3 has 15 amino acids. The junction had 7 bases not matched to a gene; V was cut back by 2 bases and J by 4 bases. CDR3 in DNA: TGCGCCAGCAGCTTTTCTAGCGGAAGTGCAGATACGCAGTATTTT. Amino acids: CASSFSSGSADTQYF. The full variable domain, its missing parts supplied by reference TRBV5-1 and TRBJ2-3, is KAGVTQTPRYLIKTRGQQVTLSCSPISGHRSVSWYQQTPGQGLQFLFEYFSETQRNKGNFPGRFSGRQFSNSRSEMNVSTLELGDSALYLCASSFSSGSADTQYFGPGTRLTVL.

CDR3 residues: CASSSRGGSQPQHF. CDR3 bases: TGTGCCAGCAGTTCACGGGGGGGAAGTCAGCCCCAGCATTTT. The chain couples TRBV5-6 to TRBJ1-5; D may be TRBD1 (5 bases). The CDR3 is 14 residues long. Deletions cut 5 bases from V and 6 bases from J, with 15 bases between. Per the germline V gene, CDR1 is SGHDT and CDR2 is YYEEEE.

The V and J genes are TRBV20-1 and TRBJ2-3, with 8 bases matching TRBD2. V lost 2 bases to trimming and J lost 5 bases; unmatched junction nucleotides: 12. This CDR3 has 16 residues. From germline, CDR1 is DFQATT and CDR2 SNEGSKA (reference sequence). CDR3 protein: CSARYPSREGQDTQYF. DNA for the CDR3: TGCAGTGCTAGATATCCCTCCCGGGAGGGCCAAGATACGCAGTATTTT.

This chain connects TRBV13 to TRBJ2-2; weak D call: TRBD2 (5 bases). This CDR3 spans 16 amino acids. Deletions cut 1 base from V and 4 bases from J, with 13 bases between. CDR1 and CDR2 (germline): PRHDT, FYEKMQ (reference sequence). The CDR3 loop is CASSLVRLGSTGELFF. In DNA form, the CDR3 reads TGTGCCAGCAGCTTAGTGAGGTTGGGGAGCACCGGGGAGCTGTTTTTT.

This clonotype has ten or more counts. V gene TRBV4-3 combines with J gene TRBJ1-1; D is perhaps TRBD1 (6 bases). CDR1 is LGHNA and CDR2 is YSLEER in the germline V gene. V was pared by 0 bases and J by 4 bases, with 9 bases between. This CDR3 comprises 14 residues. The CDR3 protein is CASSQDHRATEAFF. The CDR3 DNA reads as TGCGCCAGCAGCCAAGATCACAGGGCCACTGAAGCTTTCTTT.

This clonotype was seen a few times. The V and J genes are TRBV7-2 and TRBJ1-4; unclear D gene. Trimming removed 2 bases from V and 6 bases from J, with 10 bases in between. From germline, CDR1 is SGHTA and CDR2 FQGNSA. The CDR3 extends over 14 amino acids. The DNA of the CDR3 is TGTGCCAGCAGCTTAACGACATTGGATGAAAAACTGTTTTTT. Translating it yields CASSLTTLDEKLFF. Supplemented by reference TRBV7-2 and TRBJ1-4, the full variable domain reads GAGVSQSPSNKVTEKGKDVELRCDPISGHTALYWYRQSLGQGLEFLIYFQGNSAPDKSGLPSDRFSAERTGGSVSTLTIQRTQQEDSAVYLCASSLTTLDEKLFFGSGTQLSVL.

There are many counts of this clonotype. One junction end disagrees with the germline gene, perhaps due to a read error. The chain recombines TRBV7-2 with TRBJ2-7, with D tentatively TRBD2 (6 bases). CDR3 length equals 16 residues. Germline V lookup: CDR1 SGHTA, CDR2 FQGNSA. The CDR3: CASSVAVGPGNNEQYF. As DNA, the CDR3 is TGTGCCAGCAGCGTAGCGGTCGGACCGGGGAATAACGAGCAGTACTTC.

In this sample, this clonotype turned up many times. The chain carries TRBV12-3 or TRBV12-4 and TRBJ2-5, with unresolved D. Deletions cut 4 bases from V and 1 base from J, with 16 bases between. The CDR3 loop spans 16 amino acids. The CDR3 loop reads CASSSFGYFAQETQYF. DNA of the CDR3: TGTGCCAGCAGTTCGTTTGGCTACTTTGCCCAAGAGACCCAGTACTTC.

The V and J genes are TRBV5-1 and TRBJ2-1; TRBD1 matches at 10 bases. The V segment lost 3 bases and the J segment 9 bases; nucleotides outside the gene matches: 9. The germline V gene has CDR1 SGHRS and CDR2 YFSETQ. CDR3 length: 15 amino acids. Written as DNA, the CDR3 is TGCGCCAGCAGCTCGGGTGGGACAGGGGTTCTTGAGCAGTTCTTC. Its translation: CASSSGGTGVLEQFF.

The sample holds many counts of this clonotype. The V call is TRBV19, the J call TRBJ1-5, with TRBD1 as a possible D gene (5 bases). The CDR3 is made up of 13 amino acids. From germline, CDR1 is LNHDA and CDR2 SQIVND (reference sequence). V was clipped by 7 bases and J by 7 bases, with 14 bases between them. For the CDR3, the DNA is TGTGCCAGTAACAAGGGGCGAGGACAGCCCCAGCATTTT. Protein: CASNKGRGQPQHF.

There are many counts of this clonotype. The chain combines TRBV12-3 or TRBV12-4 with TRBJ1-6; 9 bases are a match to TRBD1. The CDR3 is made up of 15 amino acids. The V segment lost 5 bases and the J segment 7 bases; nucleotides outside the gene matches: 6. The CDR3 sequence is CASSPGTGINSPLHF. CDR3 bases: TGTGCCAGCAGTCCCGGGACAGGGATAAATTCACCCCTCCACTTT.

This rearrangement joins TRBV6-5 to TRBJ1-1; the D is unclear. Germline V gene sequence: CDR1 MNHEY, CDR2 SVGAGI. The V and J ends lost 2 bases and 3 bases respectively, with 7 bases between them. This CDR3 has 13 residues. CDR3 loop: CASSYERYTEAFF. CDR3 DNA: TGTGCCAGCAGTTACGAAAGGTACACTGAAGCTTTCTTT.

This chain uses TRBV11-2 with TRBJ1-6, with D perhaps TRBD1 (6 bases). The CDR3 totals 13 residues. The germline V gene has CDR1 SGHAT and CDR2 FQNNGV. Trimming cost V 4 bases and J 10 bases, with 11 bases left between them. The chain's CDR3 is CASSSQGGSPLHF. Written as DNA, the CDR3 is TGTGCCAGCAGCTCACAGGGTGGGTCACCCCTCCACTTT.

This chain links TRBV20-1 with TRBJ2-3; TRBD1 or TRBD2 may be the D gene (7 bases each). CDR1 and CDR2 (germline): DFQATT, SNEGSKA (reference sequence). The CDR3 totals 16 residues. V lost 3 bases, J lost 0 bases, and 16 bases lay in between. The CDR3 DNA reads as TGCAGTGCTAGGAGACCAGCGGGACAGAGCACAGATACGCAGTATTTT. It translates to CSARRPAGQSTDTQYF.

V is TRBV5-4 and J is TRBJ2-7, with TRBD1 as a possible D gene (5 bases). Germline lookup yields CDR1 SGHNT and CDR2 YYREEE (reference sequence). V was shortened by 5 bases and J by 7 bases, with 22 bases between the two germline ends. The CDR3 contains 15 residues. CDR3 region: CASSSQGRGDEEQYF. The CDR3 DNA follows: TGTGCCAGCAGTTCGCAGGGCCGAGGAGATGAAGAGCAGTACTTC.

This clonotype showed up many times. The J gene is TRBJ2-1, the V gene TRBV19, with D perhaps matching TRBD1 or TRBD2 (5 bases each). The CDR3 is 15 amino acids. The germline CDR1 and CDR2 sequences are LNHDA and SQIVND (reference sequence). V gave up 6 bases and J gave up 2 bases, with 14 bases separating them. The CDR3 here is CASSRDHSPYNEQFF. CDR3 nucleotides: TGTGCCAGTAGCAGGGACCACTCACCCTACAATGAGCAGTTCTTC.

This clonotype was picked up many times. This chain connects TRBV4-3 to TRBJ1-4, with D tentatively TRBD1 (6 bases). Per germline, CDR1 LGHNA and CDR2 YSLEER. CDR3 length: 17 residues. Trimming cost V 1 base and J 0 bases, with 12 bases left between them. The CDR3 region has the DNA TGCGCCAGCAGCCAAGGCGTAAGGGGGTCAACTAATGAAAAACTGTTTTTT. Translation gives CASSQGVRGSTNEKLFF.

The chain joins TRBV12-3 or TRBV12-4 to TRBJ2-1; TRBD2 matches 11 bases. The length of the CDR3 is 15 residues. V dropped 5 bases and J dropped 12; count of bases not matched to a gene: 12. The CDR3 DNA sequence: TGTGCCAGCAGTCCGGGGGGACTAGCGGCCTCAAGGCAGTTCTTC. Protein: CASSPGGLAASRQFF.